This T cell receptor beta chain was captured by sequencing in a study of blood T cell repertoires in COVID-19. Study as a whole: Whether acute or convalescent, the COVID-19 samples came from the United States, Italy and Spain. Sources were T cells, B-cell-depleted T cells, or PBMCs; the material itself was cDNA or gDNA.

The germline V and J ends were trimmed by 0 bases and 2 bases, with 18 bases remaining between them. Germline V gene lookup returns CDR1 LGHDT and CDR2 YNNKEL (reference sequence). The CDR3 sequence is 18 residues long. In the original analysis: Researchers report that nucleated cell counts were estimated from reference gene primer amplification. This table comes from immunoSEQ multiplex PCR, and its TCRdb copy is limited to in-frame clones, with some not included. The DNA gave D and trimming, while V, J and clone size come from that table. Altogether 170,000 or so clones are present, 90% being singletons, with the ten largest covering approximately 0.5%.

V is TRBV3-1 (or the pseudogene TRBV3-2) and J is TRBJ2-3, with unresolved D. The sequence was collected from a man aged 45 to 65 with acute or convalescent COVID-19. Specimen: peripheral blood. CDR3 residues: CASSQDLRPPTHTDTQYF. DNA for the CDR3: TGTGCCAGCAGCCAAGACCTGAGGCCCCCTACTCACACAGATACGCAGTATTTT.